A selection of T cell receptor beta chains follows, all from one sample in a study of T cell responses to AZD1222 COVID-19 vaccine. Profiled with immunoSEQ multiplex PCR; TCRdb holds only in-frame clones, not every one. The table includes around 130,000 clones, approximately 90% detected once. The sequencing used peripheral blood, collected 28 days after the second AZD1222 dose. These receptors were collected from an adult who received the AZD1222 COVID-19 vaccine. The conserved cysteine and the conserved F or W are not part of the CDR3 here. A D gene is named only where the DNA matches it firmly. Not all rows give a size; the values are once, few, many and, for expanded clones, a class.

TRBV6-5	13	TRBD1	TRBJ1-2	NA	ASRRLTGANYGYT
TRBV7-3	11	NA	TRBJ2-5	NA	ASSSPPEETQY
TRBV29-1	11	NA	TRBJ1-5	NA	SVVAGRNQPQH
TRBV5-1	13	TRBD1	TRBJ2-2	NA	ASSLTTGGTGELF
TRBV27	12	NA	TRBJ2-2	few	ASILRPYTGELF
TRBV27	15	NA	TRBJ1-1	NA	ASSTTHRVFSDTEAF
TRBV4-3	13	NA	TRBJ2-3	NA	ASSPNERTSDTQY
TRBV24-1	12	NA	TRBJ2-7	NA	ATSRSGREYEQY
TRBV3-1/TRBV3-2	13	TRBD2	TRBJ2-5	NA	ASSRGGLVGETQY
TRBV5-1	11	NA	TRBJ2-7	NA	ASSFTGSDEQY
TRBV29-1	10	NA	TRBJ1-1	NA	SVDPQNTEAF
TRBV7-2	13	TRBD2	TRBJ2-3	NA	ASSGYSGGADTQY
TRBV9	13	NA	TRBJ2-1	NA	ASTLGRGPYNEQF
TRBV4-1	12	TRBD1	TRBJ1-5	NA	ASSPPGQNQPQH
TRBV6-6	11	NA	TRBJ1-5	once	ASSYPDNQPQH
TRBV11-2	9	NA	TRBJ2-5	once	ASSRLSTQY
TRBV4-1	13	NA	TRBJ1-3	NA	ASSQDPQIGNTIY
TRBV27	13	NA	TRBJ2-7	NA	ASSLSTDGSYEQY
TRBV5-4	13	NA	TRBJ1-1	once	ASSPRVKLNTEAF